This TCR beta chain derives from a study of blood T cell repertoires in COVID-19. In the study overall: T cells, B-cell-depleted T cells, or PBMCs supplied cDNA or gDNA.

The germline V gene encodes CDR1 SGDLS and CDR2 YYNGEE. The CDR3 runs 13 residues. The V and J ends lost 3 bases and 3 bases, in that order; junction bases with no gene match: 0. TCRdb keeps only in-frame clones here, not all; method: immunoSEQ multiplex PCR. The sample contains about 140,000 clones, 70% to 90% of which appear only once. Concerning this clone: This clone may be a read error of a much larger clone one base away. Other DNA sequences of this sample code for an identical CDR3.

This rearrangement joins TRBV9 to TRBJ2-7; 10 bases line up with TRBD2. The receptor was derived from a woman aged 55-75 years with acute or convalescent COVID-19. The sample comprised peripheral blood. The CDR3 DNA reads TGTGCCAGCAGCGCTAGCGGGGGCTACGAGCAGTACTTC. Amino acid sequence: CASSASGGYEQYF.